What follows are 11 T cell receptor beta chains derived from one specimen sequenced in a study of cytomegalovirus exposure and HLA in healthy donors. Here immunoSEQ multiplex PCR was the method, and the copy in TCRdb shows in-frame clones only, minus some. The data contain some 69,000 clones, roughly 96% of them singletons. The sample consisted of PBMCs. The receptor set was obtained from a man between 18 and 29 years old in good health and CMV-seronegative.

The rearrangement uses TRBV6-1 and TRBJ1-2, with unresolved D. Trimming shortened V by 6 bases and J by 2 bases, and 10 bases separated the two germline ends. Germline CDR1 is MNHNS and CDR2 is SASEGT. CDR3 length equals 13 residues. The CDR3 region is CASSARGNYGYTF. In DNA form, the CDR3 reads TGTGCCAGCAGCGCACGAGGGAACTATGGCTACACCTTC.

In its sample, this clone was seen a few times. The chain employs TRBV15 and TRBJ2-7; D uncertain. V was pared by 0 bases and J by 9 bases, with 12 bases between. The CDR3 has 13 residues. From germline, CDR1 is LNHNV and CDR2 YYDKDF (reference sequence). The CDR3: CATSRDRWAGQYF. The CDR3 bases are TGTGCCACCAGCAGAGATCGGTGGGCCGGGCAGTACTTC.

This clone appeared a few times. This chain joins TRBV27 and TRBJ1-1; D gene ambiguous. V lost 5 bases and J lost 1, with 14 bases in between. The CDR3 contains 15 residues. Germline V gene sequence: CDR1 MNHEY, CDR2 SMNVEV (reference sequence). CDR3: CASSLAGLPNTEAFF. The CDR3 bases are TGTGCCAGCAGTCTTGCGGGGTTGCCGAACACTGAAGCTTTCTTT.

This clone is a singleton in its sample. The chain combines TRBV10-3 with TRBJ2-3, with D perhaps TRBD2 (5 bases). The V and J ends lost 6 bases and 2 bases respectively, with 9 bases between them. Per germline, CDR1 ENHRY and CDR2 SYGVKD. The CDR3 is 13 amino acids. The CDR3 DNA sequence: TGTGCCATCAGCGCCGGGAACACAGATACGCAGTATTTT. The encoded protein is CAISAGNTDTQYF.

The chain has TRBV6-5 and TRBJ2-2; D might be TRBD2 (5 bases). Germline V gene sequence: CDR1 MNHEY, CDR2 SVGAGI. V gave up 0 bases and J gave up 0 bases, with 8 bases separating them. The CDR3 covers 16 residues. The CDR3 region is CASSYSRRPNTGELFF. The CDR3 region has the DNA TGTGCCAGCAGTTACTCGAGGAGGCCGAACACCGGGGAGCTGTTTTTT.

The chain recombines TRBV11-2 with TRBJ1-2; tentative D call: TRBD1 (6 bases). The CDR3 has 13 amino acids. The V gene's germline CDR1 is SGHAT and CDR2 FQNNGV. Trimming took off 0 bases at V and 6 bases at J, with 8 bases between the two ends. CDR3 in DNA: TGTGCCAGCAGCTTAGAGGGGGCGGATGGCTACACCTTC. Translation: CASSLEGADGYTF.

The J gene is TRBJ2-7, the V gene TRBV27; TRBD1 agrees at 9 bases. The V segment lost 4 bases and the J segment 2 bases; nucleotides outside the gene matches: 3. The CDR3 has 14 amino acids. CDR1 MNHEY and CDR2 SMNVEV come from the germline V gene (reference sequence). DNA for the CDR3: TGTGCCAGCAGTTCGGGACAGGGAACCTACGAGCAGTACTTC. Encoded protein: CASSSGQGTYEQYF.

The J gene is TRBJ1-1, the V gene TRBV20-1, with TRBD1 matching 7 bases. The V gene end was trimmed by 1 base and the J gene end by 13 bases; junction bases not matched to a gene: 6. The CDR3 contains 11 residues. Germline V lookup: CDR1 DFQATT, CDR2 SNEGSKA (reference sequence). Here the CDR3 reads CSARGQGGSFF. Written as DNA, the CDR3 is TGCAGTGCTAGAGGTCAGGGGGGCAGTTTCTTT.

This chain connects TRBV25-1 to TRBJ1-5; D is possibly TRBD1 (5 bases). The germline V gene has CDR1 MGHDK and CDR2 SYGVNS. V was pared by 8 bases and J by 1 base, with 9 bases between. CDR3 length: 13 residues. The CDR3 is CASAPGSNQPQHF. In DNA form, the CDR3 reads TGTGCCAGCGCCCCAGGGAGCAATCAGCCCCAGCATTTT.

The J gene is TRBJ2-1, the V gene TRBV29-1, with D tentatively TRBD1 (6 bases). V shed 3 bases and J shed 1 base, with 7 bases lying between them. This CDR3 is built from 13 residues. Germline V lookup: CDR1 SQVTM, CDR2 ANQGSEA. This chain's CDR3 is CSVDGQSYNEQFF. The CDR3 nucleotides are TGCAGCGTTGATGGACAGTCCTACAATGAGCAGTTCTTC.

J is TRBJ2-3 and V is TRBV11-2; no definite D call. The CDR3 loop spans 15 amino acids. The V end was cut by 0 bases, the J end by 0 bases, with 7 bases between. Per germline, CDR1 SGHAT and CDR2 FQNNGV. CDR3 in amino acids: CASSLELGSTDTQYF. The DNA of the CDR3 is TGTGCCAGCAGCTTAGAGCTGGGCAGCACAGATACGCAGTATTTT.